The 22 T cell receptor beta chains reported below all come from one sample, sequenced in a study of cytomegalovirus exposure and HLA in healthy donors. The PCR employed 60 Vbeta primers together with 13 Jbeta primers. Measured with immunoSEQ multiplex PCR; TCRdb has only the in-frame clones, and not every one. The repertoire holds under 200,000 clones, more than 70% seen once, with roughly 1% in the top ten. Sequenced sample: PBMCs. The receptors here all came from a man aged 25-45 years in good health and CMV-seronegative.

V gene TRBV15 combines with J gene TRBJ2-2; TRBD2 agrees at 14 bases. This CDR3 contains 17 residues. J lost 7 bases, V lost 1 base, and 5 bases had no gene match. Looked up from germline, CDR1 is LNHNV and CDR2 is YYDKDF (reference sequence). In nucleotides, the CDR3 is TGTGCCACCAGCAGAGGACTAGCGGGGGGGCCGGACGGGGAGCTGTTTTTT. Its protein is CATSRGLAGGPDGELFF.

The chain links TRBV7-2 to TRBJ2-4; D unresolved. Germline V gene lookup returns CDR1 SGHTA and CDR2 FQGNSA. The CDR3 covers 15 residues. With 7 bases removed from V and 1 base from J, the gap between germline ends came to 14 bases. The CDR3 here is CASTQDLWAKNIQYF. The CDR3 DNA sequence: TGTGCCAGCACCCAGGATTTGTGGGCCAAAAACATTCAGTACTTC.

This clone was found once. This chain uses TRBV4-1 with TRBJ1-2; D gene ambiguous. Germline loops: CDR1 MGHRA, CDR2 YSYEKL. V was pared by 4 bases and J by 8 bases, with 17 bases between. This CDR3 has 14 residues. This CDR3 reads CASSPARYGSGYTF. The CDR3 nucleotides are TGCGCCAGCAGCCCCGCAAGATATGGCTCGGGCTACACCTTC.

In DNA form, the CDR3 reads TGTGCCAGCAGCTTGACAGGTTGGGAGACCCAGTACTTC. Translating it yields CASSLTGWETQYF. V gene TRBV9 combines with J gene TRBJ2-5, with D perhaps matching TRBD1 (6 bases). This CDR3 is built from 13 residues. Trimming stripped 4 bases from V and 5 bases from J, with 12 bases between. Germline V gene data show CDR1 as SGDLS and CDR2 as YYNGEE.

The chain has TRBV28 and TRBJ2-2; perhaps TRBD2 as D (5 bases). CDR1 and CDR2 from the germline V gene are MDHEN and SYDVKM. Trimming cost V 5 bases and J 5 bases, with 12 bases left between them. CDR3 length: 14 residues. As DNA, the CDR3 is TGTGCCAGCAGTGTGAGGGTCGGGACCGGGGAGCTGTTTTTT. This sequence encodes CASSVRVGTGELFF.

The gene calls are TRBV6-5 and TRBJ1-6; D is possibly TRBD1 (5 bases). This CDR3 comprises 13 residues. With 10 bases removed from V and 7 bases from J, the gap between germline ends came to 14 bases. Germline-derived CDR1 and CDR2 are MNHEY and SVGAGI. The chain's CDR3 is CATAGGRNSPLHF. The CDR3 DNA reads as TGTGCCACCGCGGGGGGGAGGAATTCACCCCTCCACTTT.

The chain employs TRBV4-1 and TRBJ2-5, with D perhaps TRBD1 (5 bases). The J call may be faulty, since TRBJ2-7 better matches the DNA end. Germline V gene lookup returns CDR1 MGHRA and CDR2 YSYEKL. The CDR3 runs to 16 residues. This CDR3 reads CASSQDSWTYSYEQYF. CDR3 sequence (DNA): TGCGCCAGCAGCCAAGATTCATGGACATACTCCTACGAGCAGTACTTC.

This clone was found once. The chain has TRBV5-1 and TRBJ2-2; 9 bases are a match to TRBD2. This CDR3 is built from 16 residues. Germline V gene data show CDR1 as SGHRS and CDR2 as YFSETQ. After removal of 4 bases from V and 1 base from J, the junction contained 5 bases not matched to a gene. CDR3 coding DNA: TGCGCCAGCAGCGAGGGACTAGCCTTGAACACCGGGGAGCTGTTTTTT. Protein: CASSEGLALNTGELFF. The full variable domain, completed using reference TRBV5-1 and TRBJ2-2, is KAGVTQTPRYLIKTRGQQVTLSCSPISGHRSVSWYQQTPGQGLQFLFEYFSETQRNKGNFPGRFSGRQFSNSRSEMNVSTLELGDSALYLCASSEGLALNTGELFFGEGSRLTVL.

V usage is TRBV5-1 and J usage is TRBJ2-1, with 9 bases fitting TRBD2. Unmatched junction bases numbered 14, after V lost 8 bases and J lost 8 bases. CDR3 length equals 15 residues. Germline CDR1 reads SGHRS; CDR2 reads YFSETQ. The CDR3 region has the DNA TGCGCCAGTGGGCGGGAGGGCCAGGGCGAGTATGAGCAGTTCTTC. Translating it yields CASGREGQGEYEQFF.

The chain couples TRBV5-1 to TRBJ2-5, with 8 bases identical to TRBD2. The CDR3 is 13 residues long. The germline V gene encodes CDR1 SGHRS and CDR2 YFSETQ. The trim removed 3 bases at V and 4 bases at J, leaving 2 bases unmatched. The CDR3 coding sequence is TGCGCCAGCAGCTGGGGACTAGGAGAGACCCAGTACTTC. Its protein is CASSWGLGETQYF.

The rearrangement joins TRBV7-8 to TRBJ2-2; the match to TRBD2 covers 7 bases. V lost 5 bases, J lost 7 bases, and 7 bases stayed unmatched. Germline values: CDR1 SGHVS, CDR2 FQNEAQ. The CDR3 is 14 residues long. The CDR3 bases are TGTGCCAGCAGCGGGGACTACCAACGCGGGGAGCTGTTTTTT. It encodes CASSGDYQRGELFF. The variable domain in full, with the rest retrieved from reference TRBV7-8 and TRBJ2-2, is GAGVSQSPRYKVAKRGQDVALRCDPISGHVSLFWYQQALGQGPEFLTYFQNEAQLDKSGLPSDRFFAERPEGSVSTLKIQRTQQEDSAVYLCASSGDYQRGELFFGEGSRLTVL.

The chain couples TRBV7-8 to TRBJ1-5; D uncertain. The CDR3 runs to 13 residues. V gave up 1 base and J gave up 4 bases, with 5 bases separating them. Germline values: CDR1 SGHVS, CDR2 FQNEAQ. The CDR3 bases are TGTGCCAGCAGCTTAGAGAGGAATCAGCCCCAGCATTTT. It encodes CASSLERNQPQHF.

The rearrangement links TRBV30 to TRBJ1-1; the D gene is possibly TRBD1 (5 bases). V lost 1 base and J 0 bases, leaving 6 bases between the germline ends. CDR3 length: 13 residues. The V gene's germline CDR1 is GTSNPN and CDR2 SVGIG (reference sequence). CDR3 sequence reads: CAWSGTLNTEAFF. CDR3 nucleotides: TGTGCCTGGAGTGGGACACTGAACACTGAAGCTTTCTTT.

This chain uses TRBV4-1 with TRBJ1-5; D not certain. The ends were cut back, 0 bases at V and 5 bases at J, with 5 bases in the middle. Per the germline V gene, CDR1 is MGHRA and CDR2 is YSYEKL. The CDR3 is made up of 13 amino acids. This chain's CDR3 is CASSQDPDQPQHF. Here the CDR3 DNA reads TGCGCCAGCAGCCAAGATCCGGATCAGCCCCAGCATTTT.

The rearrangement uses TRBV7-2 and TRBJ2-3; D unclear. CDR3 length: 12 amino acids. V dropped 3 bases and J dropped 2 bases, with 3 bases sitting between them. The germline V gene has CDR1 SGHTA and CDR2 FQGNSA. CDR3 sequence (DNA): TGTGCCAGCAGCTTCTACACAGATACGCAGTATTTT. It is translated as CASSFYTDTQYF.

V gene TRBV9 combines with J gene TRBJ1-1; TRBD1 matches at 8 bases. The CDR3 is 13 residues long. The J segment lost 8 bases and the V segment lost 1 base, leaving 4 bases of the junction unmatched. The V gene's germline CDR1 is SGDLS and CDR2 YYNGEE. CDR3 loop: CASSVSGQAEAFF. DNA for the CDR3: TGTGCCAGCAGCGTATCGGGACAGGCAGAAGCTTTCTTT.

CDR3 nucleotides: TGTGCCAGCAGCTTACCCGGGACTAGCAATGAGCAGTTCTTC. Its protein product is CASSLPGTSNEQFF. V is TRBV7-9 and J is TRBJ2-1; 8 positions match TRBD2. CDR1 SEHNR and CDR2 FQNEAQ come from the germline V gene (reference sequence). Germline trimming cut 2 bases from V and 6 bases from J; bases unmatched to any gene: 3. The CDR3 totals 14 residues.

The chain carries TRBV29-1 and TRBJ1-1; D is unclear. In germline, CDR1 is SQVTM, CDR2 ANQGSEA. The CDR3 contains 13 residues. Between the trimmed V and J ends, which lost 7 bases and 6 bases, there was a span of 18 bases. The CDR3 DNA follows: TGCAGCGGTGGGTTAGATCGGGTTGCTGAAGCTTTCTTT. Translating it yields CSGGLDRVAEAFF.

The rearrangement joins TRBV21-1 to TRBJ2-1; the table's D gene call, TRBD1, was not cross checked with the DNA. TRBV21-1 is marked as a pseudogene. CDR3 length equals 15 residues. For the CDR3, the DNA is TGTGCCAGCAGCGCGGACGCGGGACAGGTATGTGAGCAGTTCTTC. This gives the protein CASSADAGQVCEQFF.

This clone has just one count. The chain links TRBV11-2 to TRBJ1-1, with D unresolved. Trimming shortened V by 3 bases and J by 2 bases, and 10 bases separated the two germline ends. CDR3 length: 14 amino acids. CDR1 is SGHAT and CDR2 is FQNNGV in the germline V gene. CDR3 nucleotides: TGTGCCAGCAGCTTTCAACAGTCTAACACTGAAGCTTTCTTT. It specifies CASSFQQSNTEAFF.

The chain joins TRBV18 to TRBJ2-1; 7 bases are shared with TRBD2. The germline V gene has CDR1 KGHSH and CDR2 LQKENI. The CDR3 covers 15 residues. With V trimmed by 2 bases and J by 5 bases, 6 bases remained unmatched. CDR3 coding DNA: TGTGCCAGCTCACCAACTAGCGCCCCCGACAATGAGCAGTTCTTC. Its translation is CASSPTSAPDNEQFF.

CDR3 sequence (DNA): TGCGCCAGCAGCCAGGGACAGGGCATGAACACTGAAGCTTTCTTT. Amino acids: CASSQGQGMNTEAFF. The V call is TRBV5-1, the J call TRBJ1-1, with 9 bases aligning to TRBD1. V lost 4 bases, J lost 0 bases, and 4 bases stayed unmatched. This CDR3 has 15 residues. The germline gives CDR1 SGHRS, CDR2 YFSETQ.